These T cell receptor beta chains were read from a single sample in a study of radiotherapy plus CTLA-4 blockade in lung cancer. The repertoire was sequenced with immunoSEQ multiplex PCR; TCRdb's copy has only in-frame clones and lacks some. Among roughly 98,000 clones listed, 82% were seen once. The sequencing used peripheral blood, collected from a patient treated with radiotherapy plus ipilimumab. Every receptor here comes from a human donor with non-small cell lung cancer who had a partial response to radiotherapy plus ipilimumab. The CDR3 runs from the conserved cysteine through the conserved F or W. D genes are given only for firm matches. Size tells how often a clone was seen (once, few, many) or the class of an expanded clone, and some rows leave it out.

j_call	d_call	v_call	clone_size	cdr3_aa	cdr3_nt
TRBJ2-1	NA	TRBV5-5	NA	CASSPLVGISYNEQFF	TGTGCCAGCAGTCCGCTGGTCGGGATATCTTACAATGAGCAGTTCTTC
TRBJ2-6	NA	TRBV5-1	few	CASSRTVAGANVLTF	TGCGCCAGCAGCCGGACAGTTGCTGGGGCCAACGTCCTGACTTTC
TRBJ2-7	TRBD1	TRBV30	few	CAWVRDSPTYF	TGTGCCTGGGTCCGGGACAGTCCCACCTACTTC
TRBJ2-5	TRBD1	TRBV29-1	NA	CSVDRGQETQYF	TGCAGCGTTGACAGGGGGCAAGAGACCCAGTACTTC
TRBJ2-3	NA	TRBV9	NA	CASSVGATDTQYF	TGTGCCAGCAGCGTAGGGGCCACAGATACGCAGTATTTT
TRBJ2-2	NA	TRBV7-2	NA	CASSLLGQNTGELFF	TGTGCCAGCAGCTTGTTGGGACAGAACACCGGGGAGCTGTTTTTT
TRBJ1-1	NA	TRBV28	NA	CASSLARTNTEAFF	TGTGCCAGCAGTTTAGCTAGAACAAACACTGAAGCTTTCTTT
TRBJ1-5	NA	TRBV28	NA	CASRVGFGYNQPQHF	TGTGCCAGCAGGGTCGGGTTCGGCTACAATCAGCCCCAGCATTTT
TRBJ2-7	NA	TRBV1	NA	CTSSRGRPREQYF	TGCACCAGCAGCCGGGGGCGGCCTAGGGAGCAGTACTTC
TRBJ2-7	NA	TRBV7-9	few	CASSLEEGAEQYF	TGTGCCAGCAGCTTAGAGGAGGGGGCCGAGCAGTACTTC
TRBJ2-7	NA	TRBV19	NA	CASSTGRESEQYF	TGTGCCAGTAGTACAGGACGGGAGAGTGAGCAGTACTTC
TRBJ1-1	NA	TRBV5-1	NA	CASSLDGGGNTEAFF	TGCGCCAGCAGCTTGGATGGGGGCGGGAACACTGAAGCTTTCTTT
TRBJ2-1	TRBD2	TRBV7-7	NA	CASSLRLAGYNEQFF	TGTGCCAGCAGCTTAAGACTAGCGGGCTACAATGAGCAGTTCTTC
TRBJ2-7	TRBD2	TRBV9	NA	CASSVEGLADEQYF	TGTGCCAGCAGCGTAGAGGGACTAGCGGACGAGCAGTACTTC
TRBJ2-1	TRBD1	TRBV30	NA	CAWRSRQGFYNEQFF	TGTGCCTGGAGAAGTAGACAGGGCTTTTACAATGAGCAGTTCTTC
TRBJ2-7	NA	TRBV5-1	many	CASSLQGYEQYF	TGCGCCAGCAGCTTACAGGGCTACGAGCAGTACTTC
TRBJ2-7	TRBD2	TRBV13	NA	CASSPLPRVAGGDEQYF	TGTGCCAGCAGCCCTTTACCGAGAGTAGCGGGAGGGGACGAGCAGTACTTC
TRBJ2-2	NA	TRBV19	NA	CASSIPVGAGELFF	TGTGCCAGTAGTATACCAGTAGGGGCCGGGGAGCTGTTTTTT
TRBJ1-5	TRBD1	TRBV28	NA	CASETGGSNQPQHF	TGTGCCAGTGAGACAGGGGGCAGCAATCAGCCCCAGCATTTT
TRBJ2-7	NA	TRBV7-3	few	CASSLQGSSYEQYF	TGTGCCAGCAGCTTACAGGGAAGCTCCTACGAGCAGTACTTC
TRBJ1-5	NA	TRBV10-3	once	CAISDGTSEGQPQHF	TGTGCCATCAGTGATGGGACAAGTGAGGGTCAGCCCCAGCATTTT
TRBJ2-3	TRBD2	TRBV7-3	NA	CASSLMAGGPTDTQYF	TGTGCCAGCAGCTTGATGGCGGGAGGGCCAACAGATACGCAGTATTTT
TRBJ2-4	NA	TRBV7-2	NA	CASSLGQGQAKNIQYF	TGTGCCAGCAGCTTAGGGCAGGGTCAAGCCAAAAACATTCAGTACTTC
TRBJ2-7	NA	TRBV9	NA	CASSVIGDSYEQYF	TGTGCCAGCAGCGTTATAGGGGACTCCTACGAGCAGTACTTC
TRBJ1-2	TRBD1	TRBV19	NA	CASSISGTGGHGYTF	TGTGCCAGTAGTATCTCCGGGACAGGGGGGCATGGCTACACCTTC
TRBJ2-3	TRBD1	TRBV28	NA	CASSTYRGRVDTQYF	TGTGCCAGCAGTACCTACAGGGGGCGGGTCGATACGCAGTATTTT
TRBJ2-5	NA	TRBV28	NA	CASSFPPVQTQYF	TGTGCCAGCAGTTTCCCCCCGGTCCAGACCCAGTACTTC
TRBJ1-2	NA	TRBV2	NA	CASSRTDYGYTF	TGTGCCAGCTCGAGGACAGACTATGGCTACACCTTC
TRBJ1-1	TRBD1	TRBV7-2	few	CASSSRQGGTEAFF	TGTGCCAGCAGCTCGCGACAGGGTGGCACTGAAGCTTTCTTT
TRBJ2-1	NA	TRBV10-2	NA	CASSDFDNEQFF	TGCGCCAGCAGTGACTTTGACAATGAGCAGTTCTTC
TRBJ2-5	TRBD2	TRBV7-2	NA	CASSQREGRETQYF	TGTGCCAGCAGCCAGCGGGAGGGCCGGGAGACCCAGTACTTC
TRBJ2-7	NA	TRBV30	NA	CAWMGRSPSYEQYF	TGTGCCTGGATGGGTCGGAGTCCTAGCTACGAGCAGTACTTC
TRBJ2-3	TRBD2	TRBV10-3	NA	CAINIAGGPGANTDTQYF	TGTGCCATCAATATCGCGGGAGGACCGGGGGCTAACACAGATACGCAGTATTTT
TRBJ1-1	NA	TRBV12-1	NA	CASSFRTGSSMNTEAFF	TGTGCCAGCAGCTTCAGGACAGGGAGCTCCATGAACACTGAAGCTTTCTTT
TRBJ2-1	NA	TRBV29-1	NA	CSVKQGRDEQFF	TGCAGCGTCAAACAGGGCAGGGATGAGCAGTTCTTC
TRBJ1-1	NA	TRBV28	NA	CASSTAPEAFF	TGTGCCAGCAGTACCGCGCCTGAAGCTTTCTTT
TRBJ1-5	TRBD1	TRBV6-6	few	CASGRQGARGQPQHF	TGTGCCAGCGGCCGACAGGGGGCGCGGGGTCAGCCCCAGCATTTT
TRBJ2-2	NA	TRBV7-2	NA	CASSPGLYTGELFF	TGTGCCAGCAGCCCCGGACTCTACACCGGGGAGCTGTTTTTT
TRBJ2-1	TRBD2	TRBV28	NA	CASSPPGLAQSNEQFF	TGTGCCAGCAGTCCACCGGGACTAGCGCAGAGTAATGAGCAGTTCTTC
TRBJ2-1	TRBD2	TRBV9	NA	CASSRTSGRALADEQFF	TGTGCCAGCAGCCGCACTAGCGGGAGGGCCCTCGCTGATGAGCAGTTCTTC
TRBJ2-7	NA	TRBV7-2	NA	CASSLGTAFYEQYF	TGTGCCAGCAGCTTAGGGACAGCGTTCTACGAGCAGTACTTC
TRBJ1-3	NA	TRBV19	NA	CASSEQTSGNTIYF	TGTGCCAGTAGTGAACAGACCTCTGGAAACACCATATATTTT
TRBJ2-2	TRBD1	TRBV19	few	CASSMTGGFAGELFF	TGTGCCAGTAGTATGACAGGGGGATTCGCCGGGGAGCTGTTTTTT
TRBJ2-7	TRBD1	TRBV19	NA	CASSTTGTGYEQYF	TGTGCCAGTAGTACAACCGGGACAGGGTACGAGCAGTACTTC
TRBJ1-1	NA	TRBV21-1	NA	CASSQGGGMNTEAFF	TGTGCCAGCAGTCAAGGGGGTGGGATGAACACTGAAGCTTTCTTT
TRBJ2-7	NA	TRBV4-2	NA	CASSQDRSSYEQYF	TGTGCCAGCAGCCAAGACCGGTCCTCCTACGAGCAGTACTTC
TRBJ2-2	TRBD1	TRBV5-1	once	CASSLGQATGELFF	TGCGCCAGCAGCTTAGGACAGGCCACCGGGGAGCTGTTTTTT
TRBJ2-1	NA	TRBV2	NA	CASKGQGRQIGSSEQFF	TGTGCCAGCAAGGGTCAGGGCCGGCAAATCGGCTCAAGTGAGCAGTTCTTC
TRBJ1-5	TRBD1	TRBV6-1	NA	CASSAWTGVSNQPQHF	TGTGCCAGCAGTGCCTGGACAGGGGTTAGCAATCAGCCCCAGCATTTT
TRBJ2-6	TRBD2	TRBV10-3	NA	CAISESYSGASGANVLTF	TGTGCCATCAGTGAGTCGTATAGCGGGGCCTCTGGGGCCAACGTCCTGACTTTC
TRBJ2-2	TRBD1	TRBV19	once	CASSVSGTGHTGELFF	TGTGCCAGTAGTGTATCCGGGACAGGGCATACCGGGGAGCTGTTTTTT